This T cell receptor (beta chain) appears in the sequencing data of a study of cytomegalovirus exposure and HLA in healthy donors. Study conclusions and caveats: The availability of immune exposure information extended only to CMV serostatus. Some V segments could not be told apart, so they were left out, TRBV6-2 and TRBV6-3 among them.

With 60 Vbeta and 13 Jbeta primers, the PCR was carried out. Data came from immunoSEQ multiplex PCR; TCRdb stores just in-frame clones and leaves some out. Its table lists 50,000 or so clones. Of note for this clone: What it binds is not known.

The CDR3 is 14 amino acids. Trimming at V came to 5 bases and at J to 3 bases, leaving 3 bases not matched to a gene. Germline V gene data show CDR1 as SEHNR and CDR2 as FQNEAQ (reference sequence). What was sequenced was PBMCs. This TCR was recovered from a woman in her sixties in good health and CMV-seropositive. The V call is TRBV7-9, the J call TRBJ2-1, with 8 bases that match TRBD1. This CDR3 is CASSLTGGYNEQFF. CDR3 DNA: TGTGCCAGCAGCCTAACAGGGGGCTACAATGAGCAGTTCTTC.